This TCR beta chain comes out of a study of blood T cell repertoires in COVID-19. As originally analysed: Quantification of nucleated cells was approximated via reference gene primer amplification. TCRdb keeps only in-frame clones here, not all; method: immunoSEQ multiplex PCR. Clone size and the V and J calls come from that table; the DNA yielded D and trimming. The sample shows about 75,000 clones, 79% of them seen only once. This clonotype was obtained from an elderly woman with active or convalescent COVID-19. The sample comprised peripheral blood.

CDR3 bases: TGTGCCAGTAGTTTGGGGGCTAATCAGCCCCAGCATTTT. Translating gives CASSLGANQPQHF. This chain links TRBV19 with TRBJ1-5; D possibly corresponds to TRBD1 (6 bases). V was trimmed by 5 bases and J by 4 bases, leaving 9 bases between them. This CDR3 region has 13 residues. Germline V gene sequence: CDR1 LNHDA, CDR2 SQIVND (reference sequence).